This TCR beta chain is from a study of technical replicates of blood from several donors. This clone came up once. The CDR3 length is 14 residues. Unmatched junction bases numbered 4, after V lost 4 bases and J lost 2 bases. Germline-derived CDR1 and CDR2 are MDHEN and SYDVKM. Method: immunoSEQ multiplex PCR; TCRdb's copy keeps in-frame clones and lacks some. The sample includes some 70,000 clones, 95% to 98% seen only once; the top ten take 0.25% to 0.3%. The sequence came from a human donor in good health. J is TRBJ1-2 and V is TRBV28; 7 bases agree with TRBD1. The sample was T cells isolated from PBMCs. The DNA of the CDR3 is TGTGCCAGCAGTTCACTCAGGGGGAACTATGGCTACACCTTC. Protein product: CASSSLRGNYGYTF.